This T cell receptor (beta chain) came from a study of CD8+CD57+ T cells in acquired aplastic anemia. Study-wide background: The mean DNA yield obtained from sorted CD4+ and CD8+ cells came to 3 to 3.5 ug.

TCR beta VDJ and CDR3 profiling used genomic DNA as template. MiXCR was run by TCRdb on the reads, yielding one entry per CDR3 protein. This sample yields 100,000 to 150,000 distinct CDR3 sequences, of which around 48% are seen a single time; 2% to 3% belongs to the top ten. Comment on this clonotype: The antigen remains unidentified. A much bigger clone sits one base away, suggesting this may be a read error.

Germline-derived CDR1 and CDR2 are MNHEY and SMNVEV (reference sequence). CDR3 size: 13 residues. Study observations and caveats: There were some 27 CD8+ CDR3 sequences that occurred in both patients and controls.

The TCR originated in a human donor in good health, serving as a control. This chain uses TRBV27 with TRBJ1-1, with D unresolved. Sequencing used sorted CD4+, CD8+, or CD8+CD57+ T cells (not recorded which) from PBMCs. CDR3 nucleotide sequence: TGTGCCAGCAGTTTAAGGCCGAACGCTGAAGCTTTCTTT. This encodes CASSLRPNAEAFF.